This is a list of T cell receptor beta chains from one sample in a study of cytomegalovirus exposure and HLA in healthy donors. TCRdb's table, derived via immunoSEQ multiplex PCR, lists solely in-frame clones and lacks some. Among over 85,000 clones, approximately 89% were seen once, and the ten largest hold 1.9%. Sequencing input: PBMCs. The receptors originated from a woman between 18 and 29 years old in good health and CMV-seronegative. Each CDR3 is given with its conserved first and last residue. D genes are given only for firm matches. Rows give clone size only sometimes, using once, few, many, or a class for an expanded clone.

v_call	clone_size	j_call	d_call	cdr3_aa	cdr3_nt
TRBV29-1	NA	TRBJ1-4	TRBD1	CSVREGTARVRLFF	TGCAGCGTCAGAGAGGGGACAGCACGAGTAAGACTGTTTTTT
TRBV5-6	NA	TRBJ1-5	TRBD1	CASSLARDSSRSQHF	TGTGCCAGCAGCTTGGCCAGGGACAGCTCCCGGTCCCAGCATTTT
TRBV2	NA	TRBJ2-1	TRBD2	CASGWTSGASHNEQFF	TGTGCCAGCGGATGGACTAGCGGGGCTAGCCACAATGAGCAGTTCTTC
TRBV18	once	TRBJ1-1	NA	CASSRGGVNTEAFF	TGTGCCAGCTCAAGGGGAGGAGTGAACACTGAAGCTTTCTTT
TRBV15	NA	TRBJ2-3	NA	CATSRVGGTQYF	TGTGCCACCAGCAGAGTAGGCGGTACGCAGTATTTT
TRBV28	NA	TRBJ1-2	TRBD1	CASSQLITTGPKGYGYTF	TGTGCCAGCAGTCAACTTATTACGACAGGGCCCAAAGGTTATGGCTACACCTTC
TRBV4-1	NA	TRBJ1-4	NA	CASSQQDRTTNEKLFF	TGCGCCAGCAGCCAACAAGACAGGACAACTAATGAAAAACTGTTTTTT
TRBV5-4	NA	TRBJ2-1	TRBD1	CASSLDRGREQFF	TGTGCCAGCAGCCTGGACAGGGGCCGTGAGCAGTTCTTC
TRBV4-1	NA	TRBJ1-3	TRBD1	CASSPDRGHRNTIYF	TGCGCCAGCAGCCCGGACAGGGGCCATAGAAACACCATATATTTT
TRBV9	NA	TRBJ2-7	NA	CASSVATGAYEQYF	TGTGCCAGCAGCGTAGCTACGGGAGCCTACGAGCAGTACTTC
TRBV18	NA	TRBJ2-1	NA	CASSPTAERNEQFF	TGTGCCAGCTCACCCACGGCAGAGAGGAATGAGCAGTTCTTC
TRBV28	NA	TRBJ2-1	TRBD1	CASSTIRGQELDDEQFF	TGTGCCAGCAGTACGATCCGGGGACAGGAGCTTGACGATGAGCAGTTCTTC
TRBV5-1	NA	TRBJ1-6	TRBD1	CASSSGTARDSPLHF	TGCGCCAGCAGCTCAGGGACAGCGCGGGATTCACCCCTCCACTTT
TRBV27	once	TRBJ2-2	TRBD2	CASRLAGTGELFF	TGTGCCAGCCGACTAGCGGGCACCGGGGAGCTGTTTTTT
TRBV6-5	NA	TRBJ2-7	NA	CASSSNILRSIEQYF	TGTGCCAGCAGTTCAAACATCCTTCGTTCAATCGAGCAGTACTTC
TRBV19	NA	TRBJ1-1	TRBD1	CASSVRTGTTEAFF	TGTGCCAGTAGCGTAAGGACAGGGACCACTGAAGCTTTCTTT
TRBV29-1	NA	TRBJ2-1	NA	CSVQDNLSNNEQFF	TGCAGCGTCCAGGACAATCTATCCAACAATGAGCAGTTCTTC
TRBV28	NA	TRBJ1-1	NA	CASSLLPRTNTEAFF	TGTGCCAGCAGTTTACTACCGCGCACGAACACTGAAGCTTTCTTT
TRBV10-3	once	TRBJ1-5	TRBD1	CAISESGGADSNQPQHF	TGTGCCATCAGTGAGTCAGGGGGCGCCGATAGCAATCAGCCCCAGCATTTT
TRBV4-2	NA	TRBJ1-2	TRBD1	CASSLDQGAYGYGYTF	TGTGCCAGCAGCCTCGACCAGGGGGCTTACGGTTACGGCTACACCTTC
TRBV25-1	once	TRBJ1-4	TRBD1	CASSLTGGEKLFF	TGTGCCAGCAGTTTGACAGGGGGAGAAAAACTGTTTTTT
TRBV28	NA	TRBJ2-3	TRBD1	CASSSGTVTDTQYF	TGTGCCAGCAGTTCCGGGACAGTCACAGATACGCAGTATTTT
TRBV10-3	NA	TRBJ2-5	TRBD2	CAISDGLADLNRPETQYF	TGTGCCATCAGTGACGGACTAGCGGACCTCAATCGACCAGAGACCCAGTACTTC
TRBV6-1	few	TRBJ1-2	TRBD1	CASSTDRVGYGYTF	TGTGCCAGCAGTACGGACAGGGTAGGCTATGGCTACACCTTC
TRBV27	NA	TRBJ1-2	TRBD1	CASGSTGVYGYTF	TGTGCCAGCGGGTCGACAGGGGTATATGGCTACACCTTC